The rows below give T cell receptor beta chains drawn from one sample of a study of cytomegalovirus exposure and HLA in healthy donors. Measured with immunoSEQ multiplex PCR; TCRdb has only the in-frame clones, and not every one. The sample holds about 160,000 clones, approximately 72% seen once. The sample comprised PBMCs. These receptors were collected from a middle-aged man in good health and CMV-seropositive. The CDR3 runs from the conserved cysteine through the conserved F or W. Each record gives: V gene, D gene, J gene, clone size, CDR3 DNA, CDR3 protein. A D gene is named only where the DNA matches it firmly. For some rows the clone size is stated as once, few or many, or as a class when expanded; others skip it.

TRBV9	-	TRBJ2-2	-	TGTGCCAGCAGCGCCCAGAACACCGGGGAGCTGTTTTTT	CASSAQNTGELFF
TRBV7-3	-	TRBJ1-2	-	TGTGCCAGCAGCAACGGTGGGGCAGGTGGCTACACCTTC	CASSNGGAGGYTF
TRBV9	TRBD2	TRBJ2-2	once	TGTGCCAGCAGCGTAGTTGGGGGGGGTACCGGGGAGCTGTTTTTT	CASSVVGGGTGELFF
TRBV7-9	-	TRBJ2-7	few	TGTGCCAGCAGCTCCTATTACGAGCAGTACTTC	CASSSYYEQYF
TRBV7-2	TRBD2	TRBJ2-5	-	TGTGCCAGCAGCTTTGGGACTAGCGGGGCCCGGACCCAGTACTTC	CASSFGTSGARTQYF
TRBV5-5	-	TRBJ1-1	-	TGTGCCAGCAGCCTGCCGGTATGGACTGAAGCTTTCTTT	CASSLPVWTEAFF
TRBV4-2	-	TRBJ2-5	once	TGTGCCAGCAGCCAATCCGGGACTCCCCTCCAAGAGACCCAGTACTTC	CASSQSGTPLQETQYF
TRBV5-1	TRBD2	TRBJ2-1	-	TGCGCCAGCAGCTCCCGGACTAGCGCTAGCTCCTACAATGAGCAGTTCTTC	CASSSRTSASSYNEQFF
TRBV30	TRBD2	TRBJ2-5	-	TGTGCCTGGAGCGTGGGCGGGGGGGCGCGGGAGACCCAGTACTTC	CAWSVGGGARETQYF
TRBV30	TRBD2	TRBJ2-2	-	TGTGCCTGGATCGCGGTAGCGGGGGGGTACACCGGGGAGCTGTTTTTT	CAWIAVAGGYTGELFF
TRBV5-1	TRBD2	TRBJ2-1	-	TGCGCCAGCAGCTGGGAGGGACTAGCGGGGGGGCCGGGTGAGCAGTTCTTC	CASSWEGLAGGPGEQFF
TRBV7-2	-	TRBJ2-2	few	TGTGCCAGCAGCTTGGGCACCCGAACCGGGGAGCTGTTTTTT	CASSLGTRTGELFF
TRBV7-2	-	TRBJ1-5	-	TGTGCCAGCAGCTTAAGGGGAAATAGCAATCAGCCCCAGCATTTT	CASSLRGNSNQPQHF
TRBV6-6	-	TRBJ1-5	few	TGTGCCAGCAGGGAAAGCGCCCGGGGTGGCCAGCATTTT	CASRESARGGQHF
TRBV9	-	TRBJ2-7	-	TGTGCCAGCAGCGTAGCGGACACCCCCGCCTACGAGCAGTACTTC	CASSVADTPAYEQYF
TRBV5-6	TRBD1	TRBJ1-5	-	TGTGCCAGCAGCTTGCGCAGGGGGAATCAGCCCCAGCATTTT	CASSLRRGNQPQHF
TRBV6-1	-	TRBJ1-3	-	TGTGCCAGCAGTGATCCCCGGAGAAGGTCTGGAAACACCATATATTTT	CASSDPRRRSGNTIYF
TRBV28	-	TRBJ2-3	-	TGTGCCAGCAGTTATGACGCGGCGACAGATACGCAGTATTTT	CASSYDAATDTQYF
TRBV19	-	TRBJ2-4	-	TGTGCCAGTTCACCAGGGCCGGCAAACATTCAGTACTTC	CASSPGPANIQYF
TRBV7-9	TRBD1	TRBJ2-7	-	TGTGCCAGCAGCTCCCCGGGACAGGGGGTTACCTCCTACGAGCAGTACTTC	CASSSPGQGVTSYEQYF
TRBV7-6	TRBD2	TRBJ2-3	-	TGTGCCAGCACCGTAACTAGCGGGGGGTTTAGCACAGATACGCAGTATTTT	CASTVTSGGFSTDTQYF
TRBV14	-	TRBJ2-7	-	TGTGCCAGCAACAGGGTTGGGTACGAGCAGTACTTC	CASNRVGYEQYF
TRBV5-1	TRBD2	TRBJ2-5	-	TGCGCCAGCAGCTCTGGGGGTAGCGGGGGAGCCTGGACCCAGTACTTC	CASSSGGSGGAWTQYF